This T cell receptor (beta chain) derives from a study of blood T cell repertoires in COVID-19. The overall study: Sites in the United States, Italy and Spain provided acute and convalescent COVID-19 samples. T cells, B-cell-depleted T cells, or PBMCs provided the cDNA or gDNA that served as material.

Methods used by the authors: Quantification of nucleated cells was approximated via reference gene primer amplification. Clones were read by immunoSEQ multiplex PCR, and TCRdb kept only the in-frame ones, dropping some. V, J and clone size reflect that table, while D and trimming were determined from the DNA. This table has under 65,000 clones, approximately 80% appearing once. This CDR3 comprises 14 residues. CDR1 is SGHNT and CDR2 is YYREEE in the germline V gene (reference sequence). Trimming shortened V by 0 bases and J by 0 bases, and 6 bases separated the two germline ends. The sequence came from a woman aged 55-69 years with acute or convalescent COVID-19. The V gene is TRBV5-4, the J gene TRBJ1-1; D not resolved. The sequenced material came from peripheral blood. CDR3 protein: CASSLDSLNTEAFF. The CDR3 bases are TGTGCCAGCAGCTTGGACAGTCTGAACACTGAAGCTTTCTTT.